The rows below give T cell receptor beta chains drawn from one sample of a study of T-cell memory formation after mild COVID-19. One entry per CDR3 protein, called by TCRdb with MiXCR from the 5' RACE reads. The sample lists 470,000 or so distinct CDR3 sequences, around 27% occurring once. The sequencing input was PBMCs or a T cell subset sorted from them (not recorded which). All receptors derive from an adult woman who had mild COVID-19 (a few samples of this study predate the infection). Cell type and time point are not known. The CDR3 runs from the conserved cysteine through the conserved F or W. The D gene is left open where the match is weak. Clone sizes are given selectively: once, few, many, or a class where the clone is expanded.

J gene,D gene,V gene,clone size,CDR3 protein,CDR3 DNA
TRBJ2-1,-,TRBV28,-,CASSLRTASYNEQFF,TGTGCCAGCAGTTTACGGACAGCTTCCTACAATGAGCAGTTCTTC
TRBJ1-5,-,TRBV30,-,CAWSGDGPQHF,TGTGCCTGGAGTGGGGACGGGCCCCAGCATTTT
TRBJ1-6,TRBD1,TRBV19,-,CASSPATGGNSPLHF,TGTGCCAGTAGTCCGGCTACAGGGGGGAATTCACCCCTCCACTTT
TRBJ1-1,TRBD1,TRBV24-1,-,CATRNNRGKITEAFF,TGTGCCACCAGAAATAACAGGGGTAAAATCACTGAAGCTTTCTTT
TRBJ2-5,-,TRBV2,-,CASSEVLQTQYF,TGTGCCAGCAGTGAAGTACTCCAGACCCAGTACTTC
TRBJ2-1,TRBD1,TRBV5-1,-,CASSKGQGVDEQFF,TGCGCCAGCAGCAAAGGACAGGGGGTCGATGAGCAGTTCTTC
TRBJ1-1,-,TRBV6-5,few,CASRPDGIMNTEAFF,TGTGCCAGCAGACCTGACGGAATCATGAACACTGAAGCTTTCTTT
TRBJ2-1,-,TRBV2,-,CASEVGESSYNEQFF,TGTGCCAGCGAAGTCGGGGAGAGCTCCTACAATGAGCAGTTCTTC
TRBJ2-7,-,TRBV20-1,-,CSASGGGQLIYEQYF,TGCAGTGCTTCCGGTGGGGGACAACTCATTTACGAGCAGTACTTC
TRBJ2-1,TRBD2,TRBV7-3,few,CASSLWKRGEDEQFF,TGTGCCAGCAGCTTATGGAAGCGGGGGGAGGATGAGCAGTTCTTC
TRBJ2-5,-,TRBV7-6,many,CASSLLAHQETQYF,TGTGCCAGCAGCTTACTAGCGCACCAAGAGACCCAGTACTTC
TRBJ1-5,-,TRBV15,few,CATSRHREVPQHF,TGTGCCACCAGCAGACACAGGGAGGTGCCCCAGCATTTT
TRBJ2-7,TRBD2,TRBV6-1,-,CASSDNIVLGLAGGPSLLDEQYF,TGTGCCAGCAGTGATAACATCGTCCTTGGACTAGCGGGAGGGCCTTCACTTCTCGACGAGCAGTACTTC
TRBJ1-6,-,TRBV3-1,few,CASSLTGTWGSPLHF,TGTGCCAGCAGCCTCACCGGGACCTGGGGGTCACCCCTCCACTTT
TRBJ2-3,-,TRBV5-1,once,CASSFGRGGPLLTDTQYF,TGCGCCAGCAGCTTCGGGCGGGGAGGTCCGCTCCTCACAGATACGCAGTATTTT
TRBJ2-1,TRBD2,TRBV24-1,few,CATSDPGTRVNNEQFF,TGTGCCACCAGTGATCCCGGGACTAGGGTTAACAATGAGCAGTTCTTC
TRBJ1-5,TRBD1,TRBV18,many,CASSPGQSNQPQHF,TGTGCCAGCTCACCGGGACAGTCAAATCAGCCCCAGCATTTT
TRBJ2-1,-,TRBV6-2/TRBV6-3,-,CASSSLLGLGNEQFF,TGTGCCAGCAGTTCCCTACTAGGATTGGGCAATGAGCAGTTCTTC
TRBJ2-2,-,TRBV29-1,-,CSVASAVQANTGELFF,TGCAGCGTTGCCTCCGCCGTCCAAGCGAACACCGGGGAGCTGTTTTTT
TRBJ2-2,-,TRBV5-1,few,CASSPTGQETGELFF,TGCGCCAGCAGCCCGACAGGCCAAGAGACCGGGGAGCTGTTTTTT
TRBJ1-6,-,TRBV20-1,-,CSARPPGNSPLHF,TGCAGTGCTAGACCTCCCGGGAATTCACCCCTCCACTTT
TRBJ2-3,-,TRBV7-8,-,CASSPSSGRTGDTQYF,TGTGCCAGCAGCCCATCCTCCGGGAGGACAGGAGATACGCAGTATTTT
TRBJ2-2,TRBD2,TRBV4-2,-,CASSQDYGLAGPNTGELFF,TGTGCCAGCAGCCAAGATTACGGCCTAGCGGGCCCGAACACCGGGGAGCTGTTTTTT
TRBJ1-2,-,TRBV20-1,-,CSASHWDTGYTF,TGCAGTGCTTCCCATTGGGATACAGGCTACACCTTC
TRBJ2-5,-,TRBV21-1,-,CASSKICGGLYQETQYF,TGTGCCAGCAGCAAAATCTGTGGGGGTCTCTACCAAGAGACCCAGTACTTC
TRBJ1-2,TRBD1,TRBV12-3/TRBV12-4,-,CASSLRDSYGYTF,TGTGCCAGCAGCCTCCGGGACAGTTATGGCTACACCTTC
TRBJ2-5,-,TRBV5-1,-,CASSPWGAGQETQYF,TGCGCCAGCAGCCCCTGGGGGGCCGGGCAAGAGACCCAGTACTTC
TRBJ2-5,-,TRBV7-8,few,CASSSDYTAETQYF,TGTGCCAGCAGCTCGGACTACACCGCCGAGACCCAGTACTTC
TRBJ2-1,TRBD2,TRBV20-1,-,CSARLRTSGGLVEQFF,TGCAGTGCTAGACTGAGGACTAGCGGGGGCTTGGTTGAGCAGTTCTTC
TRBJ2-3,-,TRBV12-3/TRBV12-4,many,CASSQGASTDTQYF,TGTGCCAGCAGTCAGGGTGCTAGCACAGATACGCAGTATTTT
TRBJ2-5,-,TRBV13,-,CASRAGRETQYF,TGTGCCAGCCGGGCGGGACGGGAGACCCAGTACTTC
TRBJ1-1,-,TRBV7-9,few,CASSRDTGSTEAFF,TGTGCCAGCAGCCGAGATACAGGGTCCACTGAAGCTTTCTTT
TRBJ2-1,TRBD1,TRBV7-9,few,CASSWTGVNEQFF,TGTGCCAGCAGCTGGACAGGGGTCAATGAGCAGTTCTTC
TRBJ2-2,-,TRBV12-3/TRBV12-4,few,CASSLGTSTGELFF,TGTGCCAGCAGTTTGGGAACTAGCACCGGGGAGCTGTTTTTT
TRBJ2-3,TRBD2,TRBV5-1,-,CASSLVNSGRHGTDTQYF,TGCGCCAGCAGCTTGGTCAATAGCGGGAGGCACGGCACAGATACGCAGTATTTT
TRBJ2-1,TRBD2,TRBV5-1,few,CASSFGTSGGAKEQFF,TGCGCCAGCAGCTTTGGGACTAGCGGGGGGGCCAAGGAGCAGTTCTTC
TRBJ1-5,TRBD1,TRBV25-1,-,CASSEPGGSQPQHF,TGTGCCAGCAGTGAACCAGGGGGTAGTCAGCCCCAGCATTTT
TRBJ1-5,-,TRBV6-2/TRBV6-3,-,CASSYTTSFNQPQHF,TGTGCCAGCAGTTACACGACCTCTTTCAATCAGCCCCAGCATTTT
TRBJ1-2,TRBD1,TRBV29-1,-,CSVEDQGTGDYGYTF,TGCAGCGTTGAAGATCAGGGTACAGGGGACTATGGCTACACCTTC
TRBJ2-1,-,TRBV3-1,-,CASSPYSGGYNEQFF,TGTGCCAGCAGCCCTTACTCCGGGGGTTACAATGAGCAGTTCTTC
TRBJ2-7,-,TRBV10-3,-,CAISAPGYEQYF,TGTGCCATCAGTGCCCCGGGATACGAGCAGTACTTC
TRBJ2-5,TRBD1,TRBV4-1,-,CASSQEAAPGQTTPEETQYF,TGCGCCAGCAGCCAAGAAGCGGCACCGGGACAGACTACCCCGGAGGAGACCCAGTACTTC
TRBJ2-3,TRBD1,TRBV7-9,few,CASTSDRGTQYF,TGTGCCAGCACCTCCGACAGGGGGACGCAGTATTTT
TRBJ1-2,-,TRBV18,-,CASSPREEVSYTF,TGTGCCAGCTCACCACGGGAAGAGGTCTCATACACCTTC
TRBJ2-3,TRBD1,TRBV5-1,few,CASRGTGGGTDTQYF,TGCGCCAGCAGGGGGACAGGGGGCGGCACAGATACGCAGTATTTT
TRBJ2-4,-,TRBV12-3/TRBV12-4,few,CASSWLAKNIQYF,TGTGCCAGCAGTTGGTTAGCCAAAAACATTCAGTACTTC
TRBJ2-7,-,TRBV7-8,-,CASSLEDSYSYEQYF,TGTGCCAGCAGCTTAGAGGACAGCTACTCCTACGAGCAGTACTTC
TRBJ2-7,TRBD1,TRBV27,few,CASRRDRDSYEQYF,TGTGCCAGCAGGCGAGACAGGGACTCCTACGAGCAGTACTTC
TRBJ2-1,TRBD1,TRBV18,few,CASSPSDRGTNEQFF,TGTGCCAGCTCACCGTCGGACAGGGGAACGAATGAGCAGTTCTTC
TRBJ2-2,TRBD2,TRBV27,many,CASSFTQGGTGELFF,TGTGCCAGCAGTTTCACGCAGGGAGGGACCGGGGAGCTGTTTTTT
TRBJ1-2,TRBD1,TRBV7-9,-,CASSLSYGTGVGYTF,TGTGCCAGCAGCCTAAGTTATGGGACAGGGGTCGGCTACACCTTC
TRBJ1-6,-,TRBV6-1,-,CANSLQGADSPLHF,TGTGCCAACTCTCTACAGGGTGCGGATTCACCCCTCCACTTT
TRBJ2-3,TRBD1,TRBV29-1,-,CSVSRDRGPDTQYF,TGCAGCGTGAGCCGGGACAGGGGCCCAGATACGCAGTATTTT